This TCR beta chain is from a study of cytomegalovirus exposure and HLA in healthy donors. Trimming shortened V by 7 bases and J by 3 bases, and 12 bases separated the two germline ends. The length of the CDR3 is 13 residues. CDR1 and CDR2 from the germline V gene are SGHTA and FQGNSA. This PCR relied on a set of 60 Vbeta primers and 13 Jbeta primers. Only in-frame clones appear in the TCRdb table, and some are missing; sequencing was by immunoSEQ multiplex PCR. The sample shows roughly 100,000 clones, around 74% of them seen only once. Sequencing was done on a sample of PBMCs. This clonotype originated in a man aged 35-49 years in good health and CMV-seronegative. The V call is TRBV7-2, the J call TRBJ1-2; D is unclear. CDR3 loop: CASTDNFHYGYTF. The DNA for the CDR3 is TGTGCCAGCACCGACAACTTCCACTATGGCTACACCTTC.